This T cell receptor (beta chain) is from a study of T-cell memory formation after mild COVID-19. Looking at the study overall: TCR clusters were largely donor specific.

Each CDR3 protein gets one entry after TCRdb re-called the 5' RACE reads with MiXCR. The table lists around 140,000 distinct CDR3 sequences, about 19% of them singletons. Germline V gives CDR1 DFQATT, CDR2 SNEGSKA (reference sequence). CDR3 length: 16 residues. V was trimmed by 3 bases and J by 5 bases, leaving 22 bases between them. The sample consisted of PBMCs or a T cell subset sorted from them (not recorded which). The chain employs TRBV20-1 and TRBJ1-1, with D perhaps TRBD1 (6 bases). The receptor's source is an adult woman who had mild COVID-19 (a few samples of this study predate the infection). Cell type and time point are not known. The CDR3 spells CSASPPGTGWKTEAFF. CDR3 bases: TGCAGTGCTAGCCCTCCGGGAACAGGGTGGAAAACTGAAGCTTTCTTT.